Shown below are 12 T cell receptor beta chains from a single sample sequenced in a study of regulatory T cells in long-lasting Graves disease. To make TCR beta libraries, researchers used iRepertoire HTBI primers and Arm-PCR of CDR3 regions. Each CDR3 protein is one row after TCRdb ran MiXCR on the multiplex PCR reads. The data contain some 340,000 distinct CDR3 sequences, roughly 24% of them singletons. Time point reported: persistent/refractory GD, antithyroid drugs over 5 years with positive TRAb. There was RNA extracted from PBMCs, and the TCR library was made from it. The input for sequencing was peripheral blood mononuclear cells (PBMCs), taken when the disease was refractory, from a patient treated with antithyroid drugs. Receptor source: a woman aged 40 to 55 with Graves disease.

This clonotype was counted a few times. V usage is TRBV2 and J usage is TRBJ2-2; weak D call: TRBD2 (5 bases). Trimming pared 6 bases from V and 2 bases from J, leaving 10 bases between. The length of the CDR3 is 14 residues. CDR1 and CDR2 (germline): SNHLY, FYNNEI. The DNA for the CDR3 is TGTGCCAGCAGGGGAGAGGGTAACACCGGGGAGCTGTTTTTT. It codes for CASRGEGNTGELFF.

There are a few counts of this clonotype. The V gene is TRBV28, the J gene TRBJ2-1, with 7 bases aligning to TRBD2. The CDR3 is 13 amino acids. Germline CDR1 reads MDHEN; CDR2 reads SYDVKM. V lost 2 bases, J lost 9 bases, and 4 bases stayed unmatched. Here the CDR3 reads CASSLPSGAEQFF. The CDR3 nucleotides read TGTGCCAGCAGTTTACCCAGCGGGGCTGAGCAGTTCTTC.

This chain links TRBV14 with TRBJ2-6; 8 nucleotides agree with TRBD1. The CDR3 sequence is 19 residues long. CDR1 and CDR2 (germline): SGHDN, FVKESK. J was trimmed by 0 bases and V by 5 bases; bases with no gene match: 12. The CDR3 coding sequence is TGTGCCAGCAGCTCTTACAGGGGGTATATTTTCTCTGGGGCCAACGTCCTGACTTTC. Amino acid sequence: CASSSYRGYIFSGANVLTF.

The DNA of the CDR3 is TGTGCCAGCAGCCAAGGTATCAGAGCTTTCTCTGGAAACACCATATATTTT. Amino acid sequence: CASSQGIRAFSGNTIYF. The V call is TRBV14, the J call TRBJ1-3; no definite D call. The CDR3 has 17 residues. Germline assignment: CDR1 SGHDN and CDR2 FVKESK. Between the trimmed V and J ends, which lost 1 base and 0 bases, there was a span of 13 bases.

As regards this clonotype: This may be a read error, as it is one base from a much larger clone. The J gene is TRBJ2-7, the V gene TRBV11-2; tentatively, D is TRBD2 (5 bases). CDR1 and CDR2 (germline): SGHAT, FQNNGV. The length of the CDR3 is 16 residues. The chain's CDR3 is CASSRIKGRGAHEQHF. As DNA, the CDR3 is TGTGCCAGCAGCCGAATCAAAGGCCGGGGTGCTCACGAGCAGCACTTC.

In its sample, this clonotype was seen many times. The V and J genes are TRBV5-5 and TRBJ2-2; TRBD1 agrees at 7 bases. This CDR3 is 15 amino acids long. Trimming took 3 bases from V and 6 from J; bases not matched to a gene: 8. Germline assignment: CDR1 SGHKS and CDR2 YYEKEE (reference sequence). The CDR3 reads CASSSRWDRAGELFF. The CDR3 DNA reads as TGTGCCAGCAGCTCCAGATGGGACAGAGCCGGGGAGCTGTTTTTT.

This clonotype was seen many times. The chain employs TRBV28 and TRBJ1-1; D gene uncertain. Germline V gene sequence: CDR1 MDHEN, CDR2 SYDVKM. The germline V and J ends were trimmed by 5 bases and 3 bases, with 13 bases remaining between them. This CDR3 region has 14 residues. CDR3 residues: CASSPSWGDTEAFF. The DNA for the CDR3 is TGTGCCAGCAGTCCCTCCTGGGGTGACACTGAAGCTTTCTTT.

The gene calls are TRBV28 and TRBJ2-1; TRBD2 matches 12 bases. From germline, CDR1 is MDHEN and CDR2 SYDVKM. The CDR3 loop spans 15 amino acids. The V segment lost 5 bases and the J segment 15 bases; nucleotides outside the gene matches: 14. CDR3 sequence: CASSPGPGLAGRRFF. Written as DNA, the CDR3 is TGTGCCAGCAGTCCCGGGCCGGGACTAGCGGGCCGACGGTTCTTC.

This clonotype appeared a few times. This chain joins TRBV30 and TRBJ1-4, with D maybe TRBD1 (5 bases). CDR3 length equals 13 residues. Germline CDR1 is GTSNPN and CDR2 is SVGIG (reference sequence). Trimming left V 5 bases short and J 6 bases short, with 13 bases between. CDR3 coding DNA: TGTGCCTGGGATGACAAACAGGATGAAAAACTGTTTTTT. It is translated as CAWDDKQDEKLFF.

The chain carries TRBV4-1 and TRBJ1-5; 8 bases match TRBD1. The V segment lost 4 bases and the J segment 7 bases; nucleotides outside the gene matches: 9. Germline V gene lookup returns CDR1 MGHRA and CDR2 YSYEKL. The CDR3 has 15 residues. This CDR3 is CASSPGTGPGQPQHF. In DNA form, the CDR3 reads TGCGCCAGCAGCCCTGGGACAGGCCCTGGGCAGCCCCAGCATTTT.

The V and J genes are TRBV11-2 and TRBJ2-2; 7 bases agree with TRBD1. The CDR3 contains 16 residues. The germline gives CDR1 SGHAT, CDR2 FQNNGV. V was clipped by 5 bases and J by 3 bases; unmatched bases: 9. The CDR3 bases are TGTGCCAGCAGCGATTCCGTAGACAGGGACACCGGGGAGCTGTTTTTT. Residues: CASSDSVDRDTGELFF.

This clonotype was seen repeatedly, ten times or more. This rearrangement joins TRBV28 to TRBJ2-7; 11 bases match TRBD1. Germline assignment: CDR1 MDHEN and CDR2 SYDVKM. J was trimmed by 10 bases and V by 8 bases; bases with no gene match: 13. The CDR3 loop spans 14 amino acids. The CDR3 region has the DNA TGTGCCAGCGGACCAACCGGGACAGGGGGTAACCAGTACTTC. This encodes CASGPTGTGGNQYF. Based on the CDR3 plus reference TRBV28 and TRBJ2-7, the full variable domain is DVKVTQSSRYLVKRTGEKVFLECVQDMDHENMFWYRQDPGLGLRLIYFSYDVKMKEKGDIPEGYSVSREKKERFSLILESASTNQTSMYLCASGPTGTGGNQYFGPGTRLTVT.